Following are 19 T cell receptor beta chains from one sample sequenced in a study of cytomegalovirus exposure and HLA in healthy donors. The PCR made use of 60 Vbeta and 13 Jbeta primers. TCRdb keeps only in-frame clones here, not all; method: immunoSEQ multiplex PCR. This table has 100,000 to 150,000 clones, under 90% appearing once. What was sequenced was PBMCs. The receptors derive from a man aged 18-30 years in good health and CMV-seronegative.

The rearrangement uses TRBV5-1 and TRBJ2-5; TRBD1 matches 9 bases. Germline CDR1 is SGHRS and CDR2 is YFSETQ. This CDR3 comprises 16 residues. The trim removed 5 bases at V and 5 bases at J, leaving 13 bases unmatched. The CDR3 loop is CASSSTGGLASETQYF. For the CDR3, the DNA is TGCGCCAGCAGTTCAACAGGGGGCCTAGCGTCGGAGACCCAGTACTTC.

This clone was observed a few times. The genes are TRBV6-1 and TRBJ1-2; D gene ambiguous. V lost 1 base to trimming and J lost 1 base, with 22 bases between them. The CDR3 covers 19 residues. The germline gives CDR1 MNHNS, CDR2 SASEGT. The CDR3 coding sequence is TGTGCCAGCAGTGAAGTAATGCGTGCGACTATTGGGAGTAACTATGGCTACACCTTC. Protein sequence: CASSEVMRATIGSNYGYTF.

This chain connects TRBV6-1 to TRBJ2-7; D unclear. Germline V gene sequence: CDR1 MNHNS, CDR2 SASEGT. The length of the CDR3 is 13 residues. Trimming left V 8 bases short and J 1 base short, with 12 bases between. DNA of the CDR3: TGTGCCAGCGCACAGCAAATATCCTACGAGCAGTACTTC. Its translation is CASAQQISYEQYF.

The J gene is TRBJ2-7, the V gene TRBV16; 9 bases line up with TRBD1. The V and J ends lost 0 bases and 7 bases, in that order; junction bases with no gene match: 7. The germline V gene has CDR1 KGHSY and CDR2 FQNENV. This CDR3 region has 15 residues. CDR3 sequence (DNA): TGTGCCAGCAGCCAATCGGCGGGACAGGGAAGTGAGCAGTACTTC. It encodes CASSQSAGQGSEQYF.

The V gene is TRBV5-8, the J gene TRBJ1-4, with unresolved D. The CDR3 length is 13 residues. Germline V gene lookup returns CDR1 SGHTS and CDR2 YDEGEE. V lost 5 bases, J lost 6 bases, and 11 bases lay in between. In DNA, the CDR3 is TGTGCCAGCAGGAGGGAGGGATATGAAAAACTGTTTTTT. This codes for CASRREGYEKLFF.

This sequence joins TRBV7-9 and TRBJ1-4; tentative D call: TRBD1 (5 bases). Per the germline V gene, CDR1 is SEHNR and CDR2 is FQNEAQ (reference sequence). The CDR3 loop spans 14 amino acids. V lost 1 base and J 5 bases, leaving 8 bases between the germline ends. CDR3 protein: CASSLVGGNEKLFF. The DNA of the CDR3 is TGTGCCAGCAGCTTAGTCGGGGGAAATGAAAAACTGTTTTTT.

V usage is TRBV5-1 and J usage is TRBJ1-1; TRBD1 matches 8 bases. CDR1 is SGHRS and CDR2 is YFSETQ in the germline V gene. This CDR3 is built from 15 residues. The ends lost 6 bases at V and 1 base at J; junction bases unmatched: 8. DNA of the CDR3: TGCGCCAGCACCACAGGGGGACCGGCGAACACTGAAGCTTTCTTT. Residues: CASTTGGPANTEAFF.

The gene calls are TRBV20-1 and TRBJ2-3; D not resolved. This CDR3 has 11 amino acids. CDR1 is DFQATT, CDR2 SNEGSKA, per germline (reference sequence). V shed 2 bases and J shed 3 bases, with 3 bases lying between them. The CDR3 reads CSARITDTQYF. In DNA form, the CDR3 reads TGCAGTGCTAGAATAACAGATACGCAGTATTTT.

V usage is TRBV19 and J usage is TRBJ2-3, with 8 bases fitting TRBD1. The length of the CDR3 is 14 residues. Germline CDR1 and CDR2: LNHDA and SQIVND (reference sequence). Losses at the gene ends were 6 bases for V and 4 bases for J; bases not matched to a gene: 6. The CDR3 loop is CASRTQGASDTQYF. CDR3 DNA sequence: TGTGCCAGTAGAACTCAGGGGGCGTCAGATACGCAGTATTTT.

The chain uses TRBV7-8 and TRBJ2-7; 8 bases fit TRBD2. The CDR3 is 13 residues long. Trimming took 8 bases from V and 3 from J; bases not matched to a gene: 6. Germline CDR1 SGHVS, CDR2 FQNEAQ. The CDR3 here is CASSGGLSYEQYF. The CDR3 DNA reads TGTGCCAGCTCGGGGGGGTTAAGCTACGAGCAGTACTTC. Supplemented by reference TRBV7-8 and TRBJ2-7, the full variable domain reads GAGVSQSPRYKVAKRGQDVALRCDPISGHVSLFWYQQALGQGPEFLTYFQNEAQLDKSGLPSDRFFAERPEGSVSTLKIQRTQQEDSAVYLCASSGGLSYEQYFGPGTRLTVT.

This clone was found a few times. The chain carries TRBV6-5 and TRBJ2-1; possible D gene TRBD1, 5 bases. The CDR3 has 13 amino acids. V was trimmed by 2 bases and J by 5 bases, leaving 7 bases between them. Per germline, CDR1 MNHEY and CDR2 SVGAGI. CDR3 nucleotide sequence: TGTGCCAGCAGTTACGGGGCCCACAATGAGCAGTTCTTC. Protein sequence: CASSYGAHNEQFF.

This chain uses TRBV27 with TRBJ1-1; a weak D match, TRBD1 (6 bases). Germline CDR1 reads MNHEY; CDR2 reads SMNVEV (reference sequence). The V and J ends lost 6 bases and 0 bases respectively, with 11 bases between them. The CDR3 runs 14 residues. The CDR3 DNA reads TGTGCCAGCAGATCAGGGGCGCTGAACACTGAAGCTTTCTTT. Translation gives CASRSGALNTEAFF.

The chain combines TRBV7-2 with TRBJ1-5; TRBD1 aligns across 8 bases. CDR1 is SGHTA, CDR2 FQGNSA, per germline. J lost 0 bases, V lost 5 bases, and 6 bases had no gene match. This CDR3 is built from 16 residues. The CDR3 DNA sequence: TGTGCCAGCAGCCCGACAGGGGTCAATAGCAATCAGCCCCAGCATTTT. Its translation is CASSPTGVNSNQPQHF.

The chain has TRBV6-1 and TRBJ1-5; D gene uncertain. V shed 0 bases and J shed 5 bases, with 17 bases lying between them. CDR1 and CDR2 from the germline V gene are MNHNS and SASEGT. This CDR3 has 17 amino acids. CDR3 sequence reads: CASSEARQSRWDQPQHF. Written as DNA, the CDR3 is TGTGCCAGCAGTGAAGCCAGGCAAAGCCGCTGGGATCAGCCCCAGCATTTT.

This sequence joins TRBV6-5 and TRBJ2-5; 7 positions agree with TRBD1. Germline CDR1 reads MNHEY; CDR2 reads SVGAGI. Trimming cost V 1 base and J 5 bases; bases outside gene matches: 7. The CDR3 is 15 residues long. CDR3 amino acids: CASSYYDRAPETQYF. CDR3 coding DNA: TGTGCCAGCAGTTACTATGACAGGGCCCCCGAGACCCAGTACTTC.

CDR3 nucleotides: TGCAGCGTTGGACCAACGACAGGGGGAAACTATGGCTACACCTTC. It is translated as CSVGPTTGGNYGYTF. The chain employs TRBV29-1 and TRBJ1-2; 9 nucleotides match TRBD1. This CDR3 comprises 15 residues. CDR1 is SQVTM and CDR2 is ANQGSEA in the germline V gene. With V trimmed by 4 bases and J by 2 bases, 8 bases remained unmatched.

This chain links TRBV5-4 with TRBJ1-2, with 7 bases lining up with TRBD1. The CDR3 contains 14 residues. Germline V gene lookup returns CDR1 SGHNT and CDR2 YYREEE (reference sequence). Trimming removed 2 bases from V and 8 bases from J; junction bases left unmatched: 9. The chain's CDR3 is CASSFRDREGGYTF. In nucleotides, the CDR3 is TGTGCCAGCAGCTTCCGGGACAGAGAAGGGGGCTACACCTTC.

This chain uses TRBV5-5 with TRBJ1-5; D uncertain. This CDR3 is 16 amino acids long. Germline CDR1 SGHKS, CDR2 YYEKEE (reference sequence). Trimming took off 4 bases at V and 6 bases at J, with 20 bases between the two ends. Here the CDR3 reads CASSHGGVTAGQPQHF. CDR3 DNA sequence: TGTGCCAGCAGCCACGGCGGGGTAACCGCGGGTCAGCCCCAGCATTTT.

Here the CDR3 DNA reads TGTGCCAGCATAGCGTACACTTTTAGCAATCAGCCCCAGCATTTT. Its protein is CASIAYTFSNQPQHF. V is TRBV6-1 and J is TRBJ1-5; D is ambiguous. This CDR3 comprises 15 residues. V was trimmed by 7 bases and J by 0 bases, leaving 13 bases between them. Germline V gene lookup returns CDR1 MNHNS and CDR2 SASEGT.